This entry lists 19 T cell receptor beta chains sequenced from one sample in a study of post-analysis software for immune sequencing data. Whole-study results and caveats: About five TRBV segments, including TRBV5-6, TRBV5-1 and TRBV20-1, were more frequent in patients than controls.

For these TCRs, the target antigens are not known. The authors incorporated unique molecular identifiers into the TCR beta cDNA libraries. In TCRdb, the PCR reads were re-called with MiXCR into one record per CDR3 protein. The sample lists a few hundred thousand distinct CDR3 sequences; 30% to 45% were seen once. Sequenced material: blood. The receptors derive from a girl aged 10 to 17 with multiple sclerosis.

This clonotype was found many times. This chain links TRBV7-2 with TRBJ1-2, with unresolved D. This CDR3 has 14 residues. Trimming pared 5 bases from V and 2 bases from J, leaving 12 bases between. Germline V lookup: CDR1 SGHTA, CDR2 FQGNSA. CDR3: CASSQSNSNYGYTF. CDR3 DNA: TGTGCCAGCAGCCAATCCAACTCCAACTATGGCTACACCTTC.

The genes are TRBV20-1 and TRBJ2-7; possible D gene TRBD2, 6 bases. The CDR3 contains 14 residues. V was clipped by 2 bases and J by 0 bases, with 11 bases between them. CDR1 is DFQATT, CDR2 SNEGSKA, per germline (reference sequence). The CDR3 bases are TGCAGTGCTAGACGAGGGGACTCCTCCTACGAGCAGTACTTC. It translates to CSARRGDSSYEQYF.

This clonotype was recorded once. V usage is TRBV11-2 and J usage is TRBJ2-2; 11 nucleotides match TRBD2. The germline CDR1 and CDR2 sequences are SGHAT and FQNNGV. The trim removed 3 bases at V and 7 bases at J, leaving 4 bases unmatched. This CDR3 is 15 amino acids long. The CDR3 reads CASSFSSGGRGELFF. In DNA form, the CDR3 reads TGTGCCAGCAGCTTCTCTAGCGGGGGGCGCGGGGAGCTGTTTTTT.

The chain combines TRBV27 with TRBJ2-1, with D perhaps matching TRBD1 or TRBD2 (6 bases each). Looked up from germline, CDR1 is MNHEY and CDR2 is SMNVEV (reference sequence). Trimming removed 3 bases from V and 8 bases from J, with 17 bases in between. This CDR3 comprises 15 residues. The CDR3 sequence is CASSFKGGGLYEQFF. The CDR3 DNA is TGTGCCAGCAGTTTCAAGGGGGGCGGTCTGTATGAGCAGTTCTTC.

The CDR3 sequence is CASSLDRGKSYEQYF. The CDR3 nucleotides are TGTGCCAGCAGTTTAGACAGGGGGAAATCCTACGAGCAGTACTTC. The V gene is TRBV27, the J gene TRBJ2-7; 9 nucleotides align to TRBD1. The V gene end was trimmed by 2 bases and the J gene end by 1 base; junction bases not matched to a gene: 3. Per germline, CDR1 MNHEY and CDR2 SMNVEV (reference sequence). The CDR3 extends over 15 amino acids.

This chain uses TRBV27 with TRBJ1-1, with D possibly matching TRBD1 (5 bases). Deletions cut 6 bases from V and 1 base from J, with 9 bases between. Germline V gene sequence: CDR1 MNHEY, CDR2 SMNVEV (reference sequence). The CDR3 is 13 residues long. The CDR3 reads CASRDGGNTEAFF. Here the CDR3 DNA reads TGTGCCAGCAGGGACGGGGGGAACACTGAAGCTTTCTTT.

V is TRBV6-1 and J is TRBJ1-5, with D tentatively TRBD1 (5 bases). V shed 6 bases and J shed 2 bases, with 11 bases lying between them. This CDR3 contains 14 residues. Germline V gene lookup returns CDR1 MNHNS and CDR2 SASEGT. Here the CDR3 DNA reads TGTGCCAGCAGGGGGGACTTGGGCAATCAGCCCCAGCATTTT. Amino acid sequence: CASRGDLGNQPQHF.

In DNA, the CDR3 is TGTGCCAGCAGCTTAGCGAGCTCCTTCGCTGAAGCTTTCTTT. It codes for CASSLASSFAEAFF. This chain uses TRBV7-6 with TRBJ1-1; D is undetermined. Trimming stripped 0 bases from V and 6 bases from J, with 11 bases between. Germline assignment: CDR1 SGHVS and CDR2 FNYEAQ. The CDR3 extends over 14 amino acids.

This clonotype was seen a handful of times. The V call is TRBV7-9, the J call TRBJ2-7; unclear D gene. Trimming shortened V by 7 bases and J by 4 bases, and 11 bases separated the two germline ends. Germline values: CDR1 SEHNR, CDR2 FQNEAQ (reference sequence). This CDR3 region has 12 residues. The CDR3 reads CASTLKGYEQYF. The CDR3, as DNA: TGTGCCAGCACCCTCAAAGGGTACGAGCAGTACTTC.

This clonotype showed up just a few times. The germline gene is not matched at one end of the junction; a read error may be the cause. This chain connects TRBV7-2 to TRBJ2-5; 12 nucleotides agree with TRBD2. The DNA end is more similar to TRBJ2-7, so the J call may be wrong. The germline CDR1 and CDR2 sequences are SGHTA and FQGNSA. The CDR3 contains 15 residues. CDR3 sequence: CASSLAGGLSYEQYF. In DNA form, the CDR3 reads TGTGCCAGCAGCCTAGCGGGGGGGCTTTCCTACGAGCAGTACTTC.

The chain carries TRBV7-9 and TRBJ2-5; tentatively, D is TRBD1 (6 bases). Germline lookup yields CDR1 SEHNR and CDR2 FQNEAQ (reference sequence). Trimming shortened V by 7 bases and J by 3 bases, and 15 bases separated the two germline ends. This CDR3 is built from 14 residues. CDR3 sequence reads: CASTRGTSEETQYF. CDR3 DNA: TGTGCCAGCACCCGAGGGACATCTGAAGAGACCCAGTACTTC.

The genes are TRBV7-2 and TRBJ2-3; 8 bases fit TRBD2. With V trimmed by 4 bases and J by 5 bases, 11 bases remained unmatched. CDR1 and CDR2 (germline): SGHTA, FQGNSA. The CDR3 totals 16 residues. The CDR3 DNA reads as TGTGCCAGCAGCTCCTCGTTGGCGGGGGGCGAAGATACGCAGTATTTT. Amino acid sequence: CASSSSLAGGEDTQYF.

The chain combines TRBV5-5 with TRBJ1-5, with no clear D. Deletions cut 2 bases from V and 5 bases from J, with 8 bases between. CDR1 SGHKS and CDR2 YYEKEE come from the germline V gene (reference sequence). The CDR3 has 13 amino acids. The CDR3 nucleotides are TGTGCCAGCAGCTTTCAGGCGGATCAGCCCCAGCATTTT. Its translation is CASSFQADQPQHF.

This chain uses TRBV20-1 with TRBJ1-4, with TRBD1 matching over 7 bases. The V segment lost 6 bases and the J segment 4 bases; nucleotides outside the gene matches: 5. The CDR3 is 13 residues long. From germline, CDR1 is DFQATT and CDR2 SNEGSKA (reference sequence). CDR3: CSASGQDNEKLFF. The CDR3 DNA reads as TGCAGTGCCTCCGGACAGGATAATGAAAAACTGTTTTTT.

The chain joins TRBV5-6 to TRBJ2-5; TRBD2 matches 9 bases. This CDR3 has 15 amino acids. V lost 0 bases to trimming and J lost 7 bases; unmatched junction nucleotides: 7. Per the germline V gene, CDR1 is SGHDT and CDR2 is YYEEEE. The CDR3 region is CASSLVLAGIGTQYF. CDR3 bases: TGTGCCAGCAGCTTGGTCCTAGCGGGGATCGGGACCCAGTACTTC.

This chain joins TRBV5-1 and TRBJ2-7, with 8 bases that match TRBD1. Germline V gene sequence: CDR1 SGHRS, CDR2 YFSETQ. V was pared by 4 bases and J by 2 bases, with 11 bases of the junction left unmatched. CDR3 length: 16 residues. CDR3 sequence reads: CASSLGQGVYTYEQYF. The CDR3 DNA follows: TGCGCCAGCAGCCTAGGACAGGGAGTCTACACCTACGAGCAGTACTTC.

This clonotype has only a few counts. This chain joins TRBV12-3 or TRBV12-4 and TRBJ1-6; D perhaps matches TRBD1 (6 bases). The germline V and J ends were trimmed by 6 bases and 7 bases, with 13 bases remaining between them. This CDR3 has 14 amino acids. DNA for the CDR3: TGTGCCAGCAGCCCACAGGGAGAGAATTCACCCCTCCACTTT. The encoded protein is CASSPQGENSPLHF.

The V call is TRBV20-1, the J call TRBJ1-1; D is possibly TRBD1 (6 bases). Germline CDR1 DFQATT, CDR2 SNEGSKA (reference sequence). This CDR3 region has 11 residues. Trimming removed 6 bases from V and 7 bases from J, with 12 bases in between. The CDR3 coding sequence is TGCAGTGCCACTGACAGGAATGAAGCTTTCTTT. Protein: CSATDRNEAFF.

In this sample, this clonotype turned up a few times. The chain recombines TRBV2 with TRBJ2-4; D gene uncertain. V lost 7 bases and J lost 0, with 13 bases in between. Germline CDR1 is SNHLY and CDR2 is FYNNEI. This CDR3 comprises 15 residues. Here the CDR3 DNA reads TGTGCCAGCAACGACGGCCGTTTAGCCAAAAACATTCAGTACTTC. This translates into CASNDGRLAKNIQYF.